The present T cell receptor beta chain was sequenced within a study of blood T cell repertoires in COVID-19. Libraries were prepared by immunoSEQ multiplex PCR; TCRdb keeps only in-frame clonotypes and omits some of them. Among around 160,000 clones, about 86% were seen once, and the ten largest hold 0.99%. Trimming cost V 2 bases and J 7 bases; bases outside gene matches: 6. CDR1 LNHDA and CDR2 SQIVND come from the germline V gene (reference sequence). The CDR3 spans 14 residues. This TCR was recovered from a man aged 18 to 30 with acute or convalescent COVID-19. V gene TRBV19 combines with J gene TRBJ1-1, with TRBD1 matching 8 bases. The sequencing sample was made of peripheral blood. CDR3 sequence: CASSIQGAVIEAFF. The DNA for the CDR3 is TGTGCCAGTAGTATACAGGGGGCCGTTATTGAAGCTTTCTTT.